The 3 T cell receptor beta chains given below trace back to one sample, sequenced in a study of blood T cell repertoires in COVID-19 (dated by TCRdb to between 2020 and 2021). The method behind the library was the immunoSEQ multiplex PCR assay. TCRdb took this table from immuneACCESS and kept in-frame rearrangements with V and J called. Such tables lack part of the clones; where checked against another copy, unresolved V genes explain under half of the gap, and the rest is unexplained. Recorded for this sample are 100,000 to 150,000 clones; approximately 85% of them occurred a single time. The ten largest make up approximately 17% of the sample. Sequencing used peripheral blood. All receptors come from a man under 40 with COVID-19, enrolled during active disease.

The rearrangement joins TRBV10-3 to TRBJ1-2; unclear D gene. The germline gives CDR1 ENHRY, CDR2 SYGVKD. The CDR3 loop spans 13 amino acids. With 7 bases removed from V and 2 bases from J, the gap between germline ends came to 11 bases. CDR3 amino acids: CAITPGGNYGYTF. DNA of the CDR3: TGTGCCATCACCCCCGGAGGAAACTATGGCTACACCTTC.

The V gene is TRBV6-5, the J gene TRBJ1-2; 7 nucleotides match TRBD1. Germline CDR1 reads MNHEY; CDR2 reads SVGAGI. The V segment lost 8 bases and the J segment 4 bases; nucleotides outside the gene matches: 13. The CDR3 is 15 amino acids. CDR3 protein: CASPDRAPWGYGYTF. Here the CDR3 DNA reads TGTGCCAGCCCCGACAGGGCACCTTGGGGCTATGGCTACACCTTC.

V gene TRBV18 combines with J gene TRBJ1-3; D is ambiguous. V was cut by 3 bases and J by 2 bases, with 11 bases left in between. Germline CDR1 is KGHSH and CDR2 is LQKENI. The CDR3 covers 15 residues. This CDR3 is CASSPLTDAGNTIYF. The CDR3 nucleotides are TGTGCCAGCTCACCGTTAACAGACGCTGGAAACACCATATATTTT.